Listed here are 17 T cell receptor beta chains from one sample, sequenced in a study of shared clonotypes between healthy human individuals. The protocol was immunoSEQ multiplex PCR, while the TCRdb copy is restricted to in-frame clones and leaves out a portion. This table holds some 2,400,000 clones, around 95% found once. The sequenced sample consisted of naive CD4+ T cells sorted from blood. Subset reported: CD45RA+ positively selected. Receptors originate from a man younger than 30 in good health.

The V and J genes are TRBV7-9 and TRBJ1-2, with 9 bases aligning to TRBD1. Trimming cost V 1 base and J 8 bases; bases outside gene matches: 5. Germline values: CDR1 SEHNR, CDR2 FQNEAQ (reference sequence). The CDR3 runs 14 residues. The CDR3 DNA reads TGTGCCAGCAGCTTAGAACAGGGGGCGCGCGGCTACACCTTC. It encodes CASSLEQGARGYTF.

The V gene is TRBV2, the J gene TRBJ2-1; 14 nucleotides align to TRBD2. This CDR3 spans 16 amino acids. Germline trimming cut 1 base from V and 7 bases from J; bases unmatched to any gene: 3. Looked up from germline, CDR1 is SNHLY and CDR2 is FYNNEI. CDR3 coding DNA: TGTGCCAGCAGTGAAGTGGGGACTAGCGGGAGTAATGAGCAGTTCTTC. It codes for CASSEVGTSGSNEQFF.

The chain has TRBV29-1 and TRBJ2-7; 9 nucleotides agree with TRBD2. This CDR3 contains 13 residues. Germline CDR1 SQVTM, CDR2 ANQGSEA. V gave up 6 bases and J gave up 1 base; unmatched junction bases: 4. The CDR3 DNA is TGCAGCGTGAAGCGGGGGGCATCCTACGAGCAGTACTTC. This codes for CSVKRGASYEQYF.

The CDR3 loop reads CASSAQESNYGYTF. For the CDR3, the DNA is TGCGCCAGCAGCGCCCAGGAGTCTAACTATGGCTACACCTTC. The V call is TRBV5-1, the J call TRBJ1-2; D call uncertain. CDR3 size: 14 residues. V was trimmed by 4 bases and J by 0 bases, leaving 10 bases between them. Germline V gene data show CDR1 as SGHRS and CDR2 as YFSETQ.

The V gene is TRBV14, the J gene TRBJ1-4; D remains ambiguous. Germline CDR1 and CDR2: SGHDN and FVKESK. Trimming stripped 2 bases from V and 8 bases from J, with 9 bases between. The CDR3 has 13 residues. DNA for the CDR3: TGTGCCAGCAGCCAACTCCCAAGCGAAAAACTGTTTTTT. Encoded protein: CASSQLPSEKLFF.

The rearrangement links TRBV2 to TRBJ2-3, with TRBD2 identical over 12 bases. V was pared by 5 bases and J by 0 bases, with 9 bases of the junction left unmatched. In germline, CDR1 is SNHLY, CDR2 FYNNEI. CDR3 length: 18 residues. Here the CDR3 DNA reads TGTGCCAGCAGTCGCAGACTAGCGGGAGCTTCTAGCACAGATACGCAGTATTTT. Its translation is CASSRRLAGASSTDTQYF.

For this clone: Other nucleotide sequences in the sample specify the same CDR3. The chain has TRBV7-3 and TRBJ2-1; the D gene could be TRBD1 or TRBD2 (5 bases each). Trimming pared 1 base from V and 4 bases from J, leaving 11 bases between. CDR3 length equals 15 residues. Per germline, CDR1 SGHTA and CDR2 FQGTGA. This CDR3 is CASSLRGARYNEQFF. CDR3 in DNA: TGTGCCAGCAGCTTAAGAGGGGCAAGGTACAATGAGCAGTTCTTC.

This clone was seen just once. This chain connects TRBV29-1 to TRBJ1-1; tentatively, D is TRBD1 (6 bases). Germline CDR1 and CDR2: SQVTM and ANQGSEA. V was trimmed by 7 bases and J by 1 base, leaving 10 bases between them. This CDR3 spans 12 amino acids. As DNA, the CDR3 is TGCAGCGCCACGACAGGGAACACTGAAGCTTTCTTT. Amino acids: CSATTGNTEAFF.

The rearrangement uses TRBV5-1 and TRBJ2-2; 9 bases map to TRBD1. Per the germline V gene, CDR1 is SGHRS and CDR2 is YFSETQ. The CDR3 covers 17 residues. Germline trimming cut 3 bases from V and 4 bases from J; bases unmatched to any gene: 10. In DNA form, the CDR3 reads TGCGCCAGCAGCTGGCCCCGTGGACAGGGGTTCACCGGGGAGCTGTTTTTT. As protein: CASSWPRGQGFTGELFF.

The rearrangement joins TRBV19 to TRBJ1-5; a weak D match, TRBD1 (5 bases). The germline V gene encodes CDR1 LNHDA and CDR2 SQIVND (reference sequence). The CDR3 runs to 15 residues. Trimming cost V 4 bases and J 3 bases, with 13 bases left between them. The CDR3 DNA follows: TGTGCCAGTAGTAATACCCAGGGCCCCAATCAGCCCCAGCATTTT. The encoded protein is CASSNTQGPNQPQHF.

The chain joins TRBV7-2 to TRBJ1-3; D call uncertain. CDR1 is SGHTA and CDR2 is FQGNSA in the germline V gene. Trimming took off 2 bases at V and 2 bases at J, with 7 bases between the two ends. The CDR3 length is 14 residues. The CDR3 spells CASSLLGPGNTIYF. The DNA for the CDR3 is TGTGCCAGCAGCTTACTTGGGCCTGGAAACACCATATATTTT.

This chain links TRBV19 with TRBJ2-2; D gene ambiguous. Trimming pared 1 base from V and 8 bases from J, leaving 8 bases between. The CDR3 consists of 13 residues. Germline values: CDR1 LNHDA, CDR2 SQIVND (reference sequence). CDR3 region: CASSIGTPGELFF. For the CDR3, the DNA is TGTGCCAGTAGTATAGGGACCCCGGGGGAGCTGTTTTTT.

A single count supports this clone. The rearrangement links TRBV19 to TRBJ1-6; 8 positions agree with TRBD1. Germline values: CDR1 LNHDA, CDR2 SQIVND (reference sequence). This CDR3 contains 15 residues. Trimming cost V 8 bases and J 6 bases; bases outside gene matches: 9. CDR3 protein: CASAQETGANSPLHF. The CDR3 bases are TGTGCCAGTGCCCAAGAGACAGGGGCTAATTCACCCCTCCACTTT.

The CDR3 reads CSAIRDHAFF. CDR3 bases: TGCAGTGCTATTAGGGACCACGCTTTCTTT. This sequence joins TRBV20-1 and TRBJ1-1; tentative D call: TRBD1 (5 bases). This CDR3 contains 10 residues. V lost 4 bases, J lost 11 bases, and 11 bases lay in between. CDR1 DFQATT and CDR2 SNEGSKA come from the germline V gene (reference sequence).

This clone occurred once. Other nucleotide sequences in the sample specify the same CDR3. V is TRBV7-9 and J is TRBJ2-3; no clear D. CDR3 length: 14 amino acids. V was shortened by 2 bases and J by 0 bases, with 6 bases between the two germline ends. Germline lookup yields CDR1 SEHNR and CDR2 FQNEAQ (reference sequence). The CDR3 nucleotides are TGTGCCAGCAGCTTACTAGGGAGCACAGATACGCAGTATTTT. This gives the protein CASSLLGSTDTQYF.

The rearrangement links TRBV10-3 to TRBJ2-7; TRBD1 matches at 10 bases. The V gene's germline CDR1 is ENHRY and CDR2 SYGVKD. Trimming took 6 bases from V and 5 from J; bases not matched to a gene: 10. The CDR3 sequence is 15 residues long. In DNA, the CDR3 is TGTGCCATCAGGGGCGGCGGGGACAGGGGACACGAGCAGTACTTC. Its translation is CAIRGGGDRGHEQYF.

The J gene is TRBJ2-3, the V gene TRBV10-3; TRBD2 matches at 9 bases. V shed 3 bases and J 4 bases; nucleotides not matched to a gene: 2. The V gene's germline CDR1 is ENHRY and CDR2 SYGVKD. The CDR3 runs 14 residues. The CDR3 bases are TGTGCCATCAGTGATCAGCGGGGGGCAGATACGCAGTATTTT. It translates to CAISDQRGADTQYF.